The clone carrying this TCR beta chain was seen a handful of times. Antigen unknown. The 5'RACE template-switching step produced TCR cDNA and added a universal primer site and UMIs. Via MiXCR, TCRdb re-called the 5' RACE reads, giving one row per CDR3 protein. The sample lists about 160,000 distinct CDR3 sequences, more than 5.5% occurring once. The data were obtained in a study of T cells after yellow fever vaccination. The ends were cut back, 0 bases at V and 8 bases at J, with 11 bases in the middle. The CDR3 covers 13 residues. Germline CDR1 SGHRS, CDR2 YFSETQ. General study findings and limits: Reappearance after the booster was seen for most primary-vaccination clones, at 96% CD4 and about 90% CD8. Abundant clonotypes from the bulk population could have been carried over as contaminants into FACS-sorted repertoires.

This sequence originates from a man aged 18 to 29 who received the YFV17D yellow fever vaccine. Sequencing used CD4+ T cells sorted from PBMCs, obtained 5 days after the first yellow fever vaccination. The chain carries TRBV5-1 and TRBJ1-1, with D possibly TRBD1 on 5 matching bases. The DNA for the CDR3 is TGCGCCAGCAGCTTGGCCGTGGGGCAAGAAGCTTTCTTT. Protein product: CASSLAVGQEAFF.